The following is a T cell receptor beta chain sequence with its context. The data originate from a study of blood T cell repertoires in COVID-19. Turning to the study itself: Acute and convalescent COVID-19 samples came from the United States, Italy and Spain. From T cells, B-cell-depleted T cells, or PBMCs came the material, which was cDNA or gDNA.

CDR3 size: 13 residues. The germline gives CDR1 SGHNT, CDR2 YYREEE (reference sequence). Trimming cost V 2 bases and J 7 bases, with 10 bases left between them. Assay: immunoSEQ multiplex PCR; the TCRdb copy retains only in-frame clones and omits some. The sample contains roughly 310,000 clones, under 90% of which appear only once. Patients of the Seattle cohort, enrolled during active infection, were followed longitudinally. The rearrangement joins TRBV5-4 to TRBJ2-1; D is possibly TRBD1 (6 bases). The clonotype originates from a woman aged 30 to 39 with COVID-19, enrolled during active disease. The sequenced material came from peripheral blood. The CDR3 spells CASSFGGRNEQFF. The CDR3 nucleotides are TGTGCCAGCAGCTTTGGGGGCCGTAATGAGCAGTTCTTC.